This T cell receptor (beta chain) was observed in a study of naive and memory T cell subsets. V was shortened by 6 bases and J by 5 bases, with 14 bases between the two germline ends. The CDR3 covers 14 residues. The germline V gene encodes CDR1 ENHRY and CDR2 SYGVKD. This clonotype was counted many times. Reverse transcription of blood and skin TCR RNA was primed at alpha and beta constant regions. The SP2 primer and nested alpha and beta constant region primers amplified ligated cDNA in four rounds. TCRdb itself ran the 5' RACE reads through MiXCR, one entry per CDR3 protein. This repertoire shows tens of thousands of distinct CDR3 sequences, about 4% found once; its top ten account for over 7.5%. Whole blood, approximately 2.3 ml, came from adult healthy volunteers.

The sequence derives from a male donor in good health. V usage is TRBV10-3 and J usage is TRBJ2-1, with TRBD2 as a possible D gene (6 bases). The CDR3 region is CAISGASENNEQFF. The CDR3 DNA is TGTGCCATCAGCGGGGCTAGCGAGAACAATGAGCAGTTCTTC.